The 8 T cell receptor beta chains below come from one sample, sequenced in a study of blood T cell repertoires in COVID-19. The repertoire was sequenced with immunoSEQ multiplex PCR; TCRdb's copy has only in-frame clones and lacks some. The sample yields about 240,000 clones, around nine tenths seen once. The sample was PBMCs or T cells enriched from blood (not recorded which). Receptors originate from a man aged 35-49 years who had recovered from COVID-19.

CDR3 loop: CASSPDRGKNQPQHF. DNA of the CDR3: TGTGCCAGTAGCCCAGACAGGGGGAAGAATCAGCCCCAGCATTTT. The rearrangement uses TRBV19 and TRBJ1-5; TRBD1 agrees at 9 bases. This CDR3 comprises 15 residues. V lost 6 bases, J lost 4 bases, and 7 bases stayed unmatched. Germline lookup yields CDR1 LNHDA and CDR2 SQIVND (reference sequence).

The chain links TRBV5-6 to TRBJ2-2; 10 bases align to TRBD2. V was pared by 3 bases and J by 2 bases, with 10 bases of the junction left unmatched. This CDR3 spans 18 amino acids. Looked up from germline, CDR1 is SGHDT and CDR2 is YYEEEE. CDR3 coding DNA: TGTGCCAGCAGCTCCTTAAGAGAGCGGGAGGGTAACACCGGGGAGCTGTTTTTT. Residues: CASSSLREREGNTGELFF. Variable domain in full (rest from reference TRBV5-6 and TRBJ2-2): DAGVTQSPTHLIKTRGQQVTLRCSPKSGHDTVSWYQQALGQGPQFIFQYYEEEERQRGNFPDRFSGHQFPNYSSELNVNALLLGDSALYLCASSSLREREGNTGELFFGEGSRLTVL.

This chain connects TRBV7-3 to TRBJ2-2, with a possible D match to TRBD1 (6 bases). Germline CDR1 is SGHTA and CDR2 is FQGTGA. Trimming cost V 6 bases and J 1 base, with 12 bases left between them. The CDR3 extends over 15 amino acids. As DNA, the CDR3 is TGTGCCAGCAGTCCGCAGACAGGGAACACCGGGGAGCTGTTTTTT. The encoded protein is CASSPQTGNTGELFF.

The chain employs TRBV7-2 and TRBJ2-1, with 13 positions matching TRBD2. Germline CDR1 SGHTA, CDR2 FQGNSA. The CDR3 has 15 amino acids. The ends lost 4 bases at V and 4 bases at J; junction bases unmatched: 1. The CDR3 DNA reads as TGTGCCAGCAGCTCGGGACTAGCGGGATACAATGAGCAGTTCTTC. It encodes CASSSGLAGYNEQFF.

A single count supports this clone. The chain is built from TRBV30 and TRBJ2-7; tentative D call: TRBD1 (7 bases). Germline V gene lookup returns CDR1 GTSNPN and CDR2 SVGIG (reference sequence). The CDR3 sequence is 14 residues long. The V and J ends lost 2 bases and 3 bases respectively, with 14 bases between them. The CDR3: CAWSRGTANYEQYF. CDR3 bases: TGTGCCTGGAGTCGCGGGACAGCTAACTACGAGCAGTACTTC.

The chain combines TRBV28 with TRBJ1-2; D is perhaps TRBD1 (6 bases). CDR1 and CDR2 from the germline V gene are MDHEN and SYDVKM. Deletions cut 3 bases from V and 7 bases from J, with 18 bases between. The CDR3 length is 15 residues. The CDR3 loop is CASSLPQTGLGGYTF. The CDR3, as DNA: TGTGCCAGCAGTTTGCCTCAAACAGGGCTAGGTGGCTACACCTTC.

The V gene is TRBV19, the J gene TRBJ2-1; 9 nucleotides agree with TRBD2. Trimming removed 3 bases from V and 5 bases from J; junction bases left unmatched: 11. The CDR3 totals 17 residues. Germline V CDR1 and CDR2: LNHDA, SQIVND (reference sequence). The CDR3 sequence is CASSMLPRASGDNEQFF. For the CDR3, the DNA is TGTGCCAGTAGTATGCTCCCCAGGGCTAGCGGGGACAATGAGCAGTTCTTC. Complete variable domain (other parts from reference TRBV19 and TRBJ2-1): DGGITQSPKYLFRKEGQNVTLSCEQNLNHDAMYWYRQDPGQGLRLIYYSQIVNDFQKGDIAEGYSVSREKKESFPLTVTSAQKNPTAFYLCASSMLPRASGDNEQFFGPGTRLTVL.

The V gene is TRBV27, the J gene TRBJ2-2; 7 nucleotides line up with TRBD1. Per the germline V gene, CDR1 is MNHEY and CDR2 is SMNVEV (reference sequence). This CDR3 is built from 15 residues. With 5 bases clipped from V and 5 bases from J, the junction kept 8 bases outside the gene matches. CDR3 sequence: CASSPDRVVTGELFF. The CDR3 DNA reads as TGTGCCAGCAGTCCCGACAGGGTGGTAACCGGGGAGCTGTTTTTT.